This T cell receptor (beta chain) was captured in a study of blood T cell repertoires in COVID-19. Study details: Sites in the United States, Italy and Spain provided acute and convalescent COVID-19 samples. T cells, B-cell-depleted T cells, or PBMCs supplied cDNA or gDNA.

Original data processing: Nucleated cell number was recorded as an estimate derived from reference gene primer amplification. Generated by immunoSEQ multiplex PCR, the TCRdb table keeps only in-frame clones and is missing some. V, J and clone size are those of that table, while D and trimming were read from the DNA. The sample yields about 240,000 clones, 86% seen once. This CDR3 has 16 residues. V lost 2 bases to trimming and J lost 8 bases; unmatched junction nucleotides: 8. Germline CDR1 is SGHVS and CDR2 is FQNEAQ. This TCR was sampled from a man aged 60 to 69 with acute or convalescent COVID-19. The J gene is TRBJ2-1, the V gene TRBV7-8; 11 bases agree with TRBD2. The sample comprised peripheral blood. The CDR3, as DNA: TGTGCCAGCAGCTTACGGGCTAGCGGGAGGTTCGATGAGCAGTTCTTC. Its translation is CASSLRASGRFDEQFF.